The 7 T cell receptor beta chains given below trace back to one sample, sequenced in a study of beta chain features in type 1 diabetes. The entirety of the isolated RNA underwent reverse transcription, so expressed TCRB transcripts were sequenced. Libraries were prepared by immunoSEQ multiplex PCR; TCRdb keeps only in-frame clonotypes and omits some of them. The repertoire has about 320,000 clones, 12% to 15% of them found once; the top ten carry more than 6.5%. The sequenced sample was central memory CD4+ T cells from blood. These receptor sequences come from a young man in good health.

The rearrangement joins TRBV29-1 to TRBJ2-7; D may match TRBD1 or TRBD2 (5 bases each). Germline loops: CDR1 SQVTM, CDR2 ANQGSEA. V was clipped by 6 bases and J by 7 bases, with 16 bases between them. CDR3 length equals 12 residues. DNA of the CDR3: TGCAGCGTGGGGGACCCACGAGGGGAGCAGTACTTC. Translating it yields CSVGDPRGEQYF.

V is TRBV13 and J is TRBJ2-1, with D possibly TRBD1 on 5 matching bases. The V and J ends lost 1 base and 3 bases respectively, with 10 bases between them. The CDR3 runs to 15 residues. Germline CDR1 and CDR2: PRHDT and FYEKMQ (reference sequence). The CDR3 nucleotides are TGTGCCAGCAGCTTAGTTCAGGGCTTCTACAATGAGCAGTTCTTC. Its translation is CASSLVQGFYNEQFF.

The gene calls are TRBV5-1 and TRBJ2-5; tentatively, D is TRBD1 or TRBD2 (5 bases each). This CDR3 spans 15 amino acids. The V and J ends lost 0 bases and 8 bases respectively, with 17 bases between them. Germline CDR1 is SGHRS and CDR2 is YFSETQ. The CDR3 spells CASSLAEGFRGTQYF. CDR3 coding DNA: TGCGCCAGCAGCTTGGCCGAGGGGTTCCGAGGAACCCAGTACTTC.

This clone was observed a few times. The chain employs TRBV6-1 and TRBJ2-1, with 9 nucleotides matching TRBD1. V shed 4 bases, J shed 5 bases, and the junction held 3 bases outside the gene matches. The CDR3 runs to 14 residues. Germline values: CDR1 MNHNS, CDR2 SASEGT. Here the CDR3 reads CASSGWTGDNEQFF. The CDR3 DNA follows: TGTGCCAGCAGTGGATGGACAGGGGACAATGAGCAGTTCTTC.

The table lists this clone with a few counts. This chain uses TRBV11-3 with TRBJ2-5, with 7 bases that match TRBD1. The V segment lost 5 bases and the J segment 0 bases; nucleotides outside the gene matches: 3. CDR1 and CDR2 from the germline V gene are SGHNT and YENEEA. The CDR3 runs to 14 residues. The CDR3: CASSPGGYQETQYF. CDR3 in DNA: TGTGCCAGCAGCCCAGGGGGATACCAAGAGACCCAGTACTTC.

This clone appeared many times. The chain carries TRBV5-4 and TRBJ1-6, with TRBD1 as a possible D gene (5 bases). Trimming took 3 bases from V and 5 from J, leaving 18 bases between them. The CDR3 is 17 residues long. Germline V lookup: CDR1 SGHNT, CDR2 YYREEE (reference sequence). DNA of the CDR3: TGTGCCAGCAGCTATGGGGGTCGTGGAAGAAATAATTCACCCCTCCACTTT. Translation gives CASSYGGRGRNNSPLHF.

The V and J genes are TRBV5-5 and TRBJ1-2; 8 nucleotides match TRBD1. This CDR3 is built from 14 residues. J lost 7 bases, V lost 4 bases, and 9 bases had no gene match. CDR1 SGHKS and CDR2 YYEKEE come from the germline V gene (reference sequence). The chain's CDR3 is CASSLGQAEGGYTF. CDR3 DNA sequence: TGTGCCAGCAGCCTGGGACAGGCCGAGGGTGGCTACACCTTC.